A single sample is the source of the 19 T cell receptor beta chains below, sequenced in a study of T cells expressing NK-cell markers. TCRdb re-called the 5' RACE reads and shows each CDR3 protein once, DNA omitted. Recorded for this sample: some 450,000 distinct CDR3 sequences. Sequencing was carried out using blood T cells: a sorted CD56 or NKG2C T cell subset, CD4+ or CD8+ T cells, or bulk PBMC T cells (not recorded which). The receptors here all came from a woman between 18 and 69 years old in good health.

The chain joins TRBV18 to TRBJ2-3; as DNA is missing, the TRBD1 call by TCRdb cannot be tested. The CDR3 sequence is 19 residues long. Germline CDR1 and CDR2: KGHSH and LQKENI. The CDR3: CASSPTGGLSRTNTDTQYF.

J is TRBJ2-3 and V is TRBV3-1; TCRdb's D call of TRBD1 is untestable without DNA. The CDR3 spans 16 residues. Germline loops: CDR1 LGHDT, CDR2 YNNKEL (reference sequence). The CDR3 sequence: CASRLRQGASTDTQYF.

The CDR3 sequence: CASSISRHGEQFF. The rearrangement joins TRBV11-2 to TRBJ2-1. CDR3 length: 13 residues. Looked up from germline, CDR1 is SGHAT and CDR2 is FQNNGV.

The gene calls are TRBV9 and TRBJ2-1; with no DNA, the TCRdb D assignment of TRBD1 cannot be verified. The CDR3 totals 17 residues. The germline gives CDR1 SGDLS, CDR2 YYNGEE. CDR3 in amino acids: CASSVALGGRSYNEQFF.

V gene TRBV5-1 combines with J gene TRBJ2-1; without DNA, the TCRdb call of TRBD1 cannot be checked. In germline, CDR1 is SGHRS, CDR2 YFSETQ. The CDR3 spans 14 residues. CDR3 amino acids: CASSRDRGTDEQFF.

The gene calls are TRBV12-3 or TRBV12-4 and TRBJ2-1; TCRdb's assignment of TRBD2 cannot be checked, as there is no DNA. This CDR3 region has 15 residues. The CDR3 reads CASSLGGGAGNEQFF.

The CDR3 region is CARAGQGSQPQHF. V and J are TRBV2 and TRBJ1-5; lacking DNA, the TRBD1 call made by TCRdb goes unchecked. Germline CDR1 is SNHLY and CDR2 is FYNNEI. The CDR3 is 13 residues long. The full variable domain, completed using reference TRBV2 and TRBJ1-5, is EPEVTQTPSHQVTQMGQEVILRCVPISNHLYFYWYRQILGQKVEFLVSFYNNEISEKSEIFDDQFSVERPDGSNFTLKIRSTKLEDSAMYFCARAGQGSQPQHFGDGTRLSIL.

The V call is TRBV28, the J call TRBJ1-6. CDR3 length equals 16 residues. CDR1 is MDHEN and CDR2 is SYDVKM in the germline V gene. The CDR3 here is CASSSSRKGWNSPLHF.

This CDR3 reads CSVVGKTGFNYGYTF. The V call is TRBV29-1, the J call TRBJ1-2; checking the TCRdb D call of TRBD1 is not possible without DNA. The CDR3 consists of 15 residues. Germline V lookup: CDR1 SQVTM, CDR2 ANQGSEA.

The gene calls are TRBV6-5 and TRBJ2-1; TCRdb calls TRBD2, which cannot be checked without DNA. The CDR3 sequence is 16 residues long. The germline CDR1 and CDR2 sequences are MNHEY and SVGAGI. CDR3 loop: CASSYSAKGGLGEQFF.

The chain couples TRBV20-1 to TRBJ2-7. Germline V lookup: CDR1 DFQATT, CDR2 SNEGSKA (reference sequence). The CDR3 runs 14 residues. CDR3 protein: CSARDTPWTYEQYF.

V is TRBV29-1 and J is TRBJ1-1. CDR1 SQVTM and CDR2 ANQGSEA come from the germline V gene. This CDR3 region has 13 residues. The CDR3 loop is CSVPGGAGTEAFF. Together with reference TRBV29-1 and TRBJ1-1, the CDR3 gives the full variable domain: SAVISQKPSRDICQRGTSLTIQCQVDSQVTMMFWYRQQPGQSLTLIATANQGSEATYESGFVIDKFPISRPNLTFSTLTVSNMSPEDSSIYLCSVPGGAGTEAFFGQGTRLTVV.

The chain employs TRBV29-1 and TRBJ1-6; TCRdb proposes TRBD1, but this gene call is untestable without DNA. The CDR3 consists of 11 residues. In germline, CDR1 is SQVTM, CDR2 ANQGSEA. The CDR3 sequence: CSLQGNSPLHF.

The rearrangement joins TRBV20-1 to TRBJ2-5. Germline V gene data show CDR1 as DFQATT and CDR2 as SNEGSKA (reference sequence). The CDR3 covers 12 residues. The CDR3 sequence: CSASGLAGSQYF.

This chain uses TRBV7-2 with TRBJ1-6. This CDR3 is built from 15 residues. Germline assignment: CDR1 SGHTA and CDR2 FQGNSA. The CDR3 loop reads CASSLGQARDSPLHF.

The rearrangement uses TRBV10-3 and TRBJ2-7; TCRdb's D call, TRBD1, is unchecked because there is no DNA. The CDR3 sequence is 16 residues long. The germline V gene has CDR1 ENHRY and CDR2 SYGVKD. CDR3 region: CAISESAPGQGYEQYF.

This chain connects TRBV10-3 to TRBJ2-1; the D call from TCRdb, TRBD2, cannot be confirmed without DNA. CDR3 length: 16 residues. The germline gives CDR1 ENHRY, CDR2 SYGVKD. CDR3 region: CAISASVAGGYNEQFF.

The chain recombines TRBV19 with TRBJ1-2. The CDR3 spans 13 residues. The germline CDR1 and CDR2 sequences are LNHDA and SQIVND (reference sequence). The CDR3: CASVNGRDYGYTF.

The CDR3 spells CASSLALQARIFNEQFF. V usage is TRBV5-6 and J usage is TRBJ2-1; TCRdb gives TRBD1 as the D gene, but with no DNA this cannot be confirmed. CDR3 length equals 17 residues. Germline V gives CDR1 SGHDT, CDR2 YYEEEE.